This T cell receptor beta chain was identified during a study of blood T cell repertoires in COVID-19. Looking at the study overall: The origin of the acute and convalescent COVID-19 samples was the United States, Italy and Spain. In each case, the material was cDNA or gDNA derived from T cells, B-cell-depleted T cells, or PBMCs.

The CDR3 extends over 13 amino acids. Participant age was roughly 18 to 89 years, and participants resided in around 24 US areas. The protocol was immunoSEQ multiplex PCR, while the TCRdb copy is restricted to in-frame clones and leaves out a portion. The sample includes roughly 250,000 clones, more than 85% of them seen just once. The source of this sequence is a woman aged 50 to 60 who had recovered from COVID-19. Input material: PBMCs or T cells enriched from blood (not recorded which). V gene TRBV21-1 combines with J gene TRBJ1-2; the table names TRBD1, a call not compared with the DNA. TRBV21-1 is a documented pseudogene. CDR3 protein: CASSNDRNYGYTF. The CDR3 DNA sequence: TGTGCCAGCAGCAATGACAGGAACTATGGCTACACCTTC.